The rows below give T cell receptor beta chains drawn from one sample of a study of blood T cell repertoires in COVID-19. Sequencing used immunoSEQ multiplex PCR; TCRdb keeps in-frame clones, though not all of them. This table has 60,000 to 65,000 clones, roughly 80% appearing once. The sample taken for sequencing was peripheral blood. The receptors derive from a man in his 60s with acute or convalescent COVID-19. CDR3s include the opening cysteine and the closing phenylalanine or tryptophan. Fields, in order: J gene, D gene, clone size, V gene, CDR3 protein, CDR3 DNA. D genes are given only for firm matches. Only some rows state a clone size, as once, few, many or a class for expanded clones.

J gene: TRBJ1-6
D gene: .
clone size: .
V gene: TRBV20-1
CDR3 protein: CSARGGGTLHF
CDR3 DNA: TGCAGTGCTAGAGGGGGGGGAACCCTCCACTTT

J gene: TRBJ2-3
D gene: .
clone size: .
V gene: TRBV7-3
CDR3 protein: CASSLEGVPDTQYF
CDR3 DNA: TGTGCCAGCAGCTTAGAGGGGGTTCCAGATACGCAGTATTTT

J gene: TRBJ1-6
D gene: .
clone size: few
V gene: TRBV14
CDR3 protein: CASSSLGTGNSPLHF
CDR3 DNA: TGTGCCAGCAGCTCCCTTGGCACAGGGAATTCACCCCTCCACTTT

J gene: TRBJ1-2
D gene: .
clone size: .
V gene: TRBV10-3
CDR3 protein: CAISPQQVQGSYGYTF
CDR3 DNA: TGTGCCATCAGCCCCCAACAGGTCCAGGGGAGCTATGGCTACACCTTC

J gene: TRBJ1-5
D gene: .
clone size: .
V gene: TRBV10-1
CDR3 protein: CARSAFTTRSNQPQHF
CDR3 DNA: TGCGCCAGAAGTGCCTTCACAACGAGGAGCAATCAGCCCCAGCATTTT

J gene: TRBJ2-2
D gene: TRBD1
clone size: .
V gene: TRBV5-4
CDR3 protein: CASSFKTGVLPGELFF
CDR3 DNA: TGTGCCAGCAGCTTTAAGACAGGGGTCTTGCCCGGGGAGCTGTTTTTT

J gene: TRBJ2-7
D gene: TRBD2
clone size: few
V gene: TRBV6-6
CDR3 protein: CASSYYGGAYEQYF
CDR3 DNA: TGTGCCAGCAGTTACTACGGGGGGGCTTACGAGCAGTACTTC

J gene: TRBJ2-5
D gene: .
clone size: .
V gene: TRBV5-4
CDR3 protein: CASSAGNQETQYF
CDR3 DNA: TGTGCCAGCAGTGCAGGCAACCAAGAGACCCAGTACTTC

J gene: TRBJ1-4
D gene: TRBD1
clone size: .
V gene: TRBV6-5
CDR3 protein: CASSAGGLNEKLFF
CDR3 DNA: TGTGCCAGCAGCGCAGGGGGCTTAAATGAAAAACTGTTTTTT

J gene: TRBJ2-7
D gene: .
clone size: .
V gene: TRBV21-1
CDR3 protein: CASQPDRGEQYF
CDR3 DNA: TGTGCCAGCCAACCGGACAGGGGAGAGCAGTACTTC

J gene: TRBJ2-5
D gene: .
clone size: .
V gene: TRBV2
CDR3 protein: CASSAGPPGTQYF
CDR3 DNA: TGTGCCAGCTCGGCGGGCCCCCCAGGGACCCAGTACTTC

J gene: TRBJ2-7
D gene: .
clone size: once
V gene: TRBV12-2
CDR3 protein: CASRLKTRLAGERGGRDEQYF
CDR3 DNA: TGTGCAAGTCGCTTAAAAACCCGACTAGCGGGAGAGCGGGGTGGGAGGGACGAGCAGTACTTC

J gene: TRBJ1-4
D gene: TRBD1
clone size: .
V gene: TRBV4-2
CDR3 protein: CASSQDRGGKLFF
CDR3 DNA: TGTGCCAGCAGCCAGGACAGGGGCGGGAAACTGTTTTTT

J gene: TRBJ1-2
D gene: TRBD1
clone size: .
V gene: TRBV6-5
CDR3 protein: CASSPRTGGNYGYTF
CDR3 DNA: TGTGCCAGCAGCCCCAGGACAGGGGGTAACTATGGCTACACCTTC

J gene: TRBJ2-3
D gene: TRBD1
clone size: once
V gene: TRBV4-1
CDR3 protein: CASLDRDSTDTQYF
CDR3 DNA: TGCGCCAGCCTGGACAGGGATAGCACAGATACGCAGTATTTT

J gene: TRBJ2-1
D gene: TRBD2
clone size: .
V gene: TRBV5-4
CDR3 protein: CASSLGTSGRAYNEQFF
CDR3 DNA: TGTGCCAGCAGCTTGGGGACTAGCGGGAGGGCCTACAATGAGCAGTTCTTC

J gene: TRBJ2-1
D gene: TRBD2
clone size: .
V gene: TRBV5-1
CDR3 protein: CASSLTSGGSVEQFF
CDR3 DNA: TGCGCCAGCAGCTTAACTAGCGGGGGGAGTGTAGAGCAGTTCTTC

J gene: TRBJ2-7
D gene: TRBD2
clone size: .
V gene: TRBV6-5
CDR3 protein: CASSYPRTSGKYEQYF
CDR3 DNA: TGTGCCAGCAGTTACCCCCGAACTAGCGGGAAGTACGAGCAGTACTTC

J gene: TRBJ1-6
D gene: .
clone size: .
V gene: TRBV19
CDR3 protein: CASSPHQRNSPLHF
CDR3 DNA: TGTGCCAGTAGCCCTCACCAGCGGAATTCACCCCTCCACTTT

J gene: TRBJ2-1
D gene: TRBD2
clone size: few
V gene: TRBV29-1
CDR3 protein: CSVDGTSGTYNEQFF
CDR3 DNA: TGCAGCGTTGACGGGACTAGCGGGACTTACAATGAGCAGTTCTTC